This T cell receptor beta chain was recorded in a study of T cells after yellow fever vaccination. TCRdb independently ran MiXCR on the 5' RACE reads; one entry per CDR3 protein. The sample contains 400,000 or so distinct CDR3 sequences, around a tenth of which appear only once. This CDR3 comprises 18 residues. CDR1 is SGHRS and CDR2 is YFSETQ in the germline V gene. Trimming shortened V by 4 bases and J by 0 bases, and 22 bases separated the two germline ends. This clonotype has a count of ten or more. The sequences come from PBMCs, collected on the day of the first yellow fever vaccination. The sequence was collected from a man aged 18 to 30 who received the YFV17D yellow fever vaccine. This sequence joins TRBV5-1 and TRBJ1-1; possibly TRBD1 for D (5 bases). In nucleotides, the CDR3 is TGCGCCAGCAGCCTATCACAGGACGCACTGGCCTTGAACACTGAAGCTTTCTTT. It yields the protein CASSLSQDALALNTEAFF.